This entry concerns a single T cell receptor (beta chain). Its antigen is unknown. The input lacks base qualities; no much larger clone sits a single base away. TCRbeta CDR3 regions were amplified from genomic DNA using the immunoSEQ Assay, a bias-controlled multiplex PCR. In the original analysis: The number of nucleated cells in each sample was estimated from the amplification of reference gene primers within the assay. To quantify the absolute abundance of each unique TCRbeta CDR3 rearrangement, sequence reads were collapsed and filtered. For each sample, productive Simpson clonality was calculated as the square root of Simpson's diversity index over productive rearrangements. TCRdb limited this immuneACCESS table to in-frame rearrangements with V and J called. A share of clones is missing; checked studies link under half to unresolved V genes, and the rest is unexplained. That table is the source of V, J and clone size, and D and trimming were worked out from the DNA. This sample comprises 85,000 to 100,000 clones, around 79% of them detected only once. The ten top clones hold roughly 22% of the sample.

These data belong to a study of blood T cell repertoires in COVID-19 (dated by TCRdb to between 2020 and 2021). Turning to the overall study: Samples from collaborators originated in the United States, Italy and Spain and spanned both the acute and convalescent phases of COVID-19. The material from the prospective study consisted of cDNA or gDNA derived from T cells, B-cell-depleted T cells, or PBMCs. Deeply sampled blood TCRbeta repertoires from subjects exposed to, actively infected with, or recovered from COVID-19 were included in the dataset. The repertoires were made available in a free public database intended to serve as a resource for research on the immune response to SARS-CoV-2. The samples were drawn from two sources: the first 160 participants of the ongoing ImmuneRACE study, and 950 to 1,500 subjects contributed by 6 global collaborators. Sample metadata almost always included a de-identified subject ID, COVID-19 status, age in years and sex. HLA class I and class II types, where available, came from metadata supplied by the sample provider rather than from assay-based typing.

Each collaborating institution followed its own protocols to collect whole blood in K2EDTA tubes. For TCRbeta analysis, collaborators shipped samples as frozen whole blood, isolated PBMCs, or DNA extracted from either of those sample types. The CDR3 measures 14 amino acids from cysteine to phenylalanine. Only CDR3 DNA is held: 42 bases, read in frame from base 1. The germline V gene specifies SGHRS as CDR1 and YFSETQ as CDR2. V and J lose 2 bases and 4 bases, and a span of 9 bases separates them. Points the paper makes about the study in general: The quantity of clinical and demographic metadata differed by source and by participant and was supplied without curation.

The receptor's source is a human donor in a cohort sampled during active COVID-19. The chain joins TRBV5-1 to TRBJ1-4; TRBD1 could be the D gene, as 6 bases match. The specimen was peripheral blood. The CDR3 region has the sequence CASSLQGFNEKLFF. The DNA is as follows: TGCGCCAGCAGCTTACAGGGATTTAATGAAAAACTGTTTTTT.